This TCR beta chain was obtained from a study of T cell responses to AZD1222 COVID-19 vaccine. TCRdb's copy holds only in-frame clones and misses some; the assay was immunoSEQ multiplex PCR. Of tens of thousands of clones in the sample, about three quarters were seen once. Study-level points and caveats: Possibly, clonal diversity was underestimated; donors were largely white British and included more females.

CDR3 size: 15 residues. V lost 3 bases and J 5 bases, leaving 14 bases between the germline ends. The V gene's germline CDR1 is SGHDN and CDR2 FVKESK. For this clone: The antigen is undetermined.

Sequencing used peripheral blood, obtained on day 0 of AZD1222 vaccination. This chain links TRBV14 with TRBJ2-1; the D gene could be TRBD1 or TRBD2 (5 bases each). This clonotype originated in an adult in good health. The CDR3 spells CASSQTGTPHNEQFF. In DNA, the CDR3 is TGTGCCAGCAGCCAGACCGGGACCCCTCACAATGAGCAGTTCTTC. The full variable domain, with the rest looked up from reference TRBV14 and TRBJ2-1, is EAGVTQFPSHSVIEKGQTVTLRCDPISGHDNLYWYRRVMGKEIKFLLHFVKESKQDESGMPNNRFLAERTGGTYSTLKVQPAELEDSGVYFCASSQTGTPHNEQFFGPGTRLTVL.